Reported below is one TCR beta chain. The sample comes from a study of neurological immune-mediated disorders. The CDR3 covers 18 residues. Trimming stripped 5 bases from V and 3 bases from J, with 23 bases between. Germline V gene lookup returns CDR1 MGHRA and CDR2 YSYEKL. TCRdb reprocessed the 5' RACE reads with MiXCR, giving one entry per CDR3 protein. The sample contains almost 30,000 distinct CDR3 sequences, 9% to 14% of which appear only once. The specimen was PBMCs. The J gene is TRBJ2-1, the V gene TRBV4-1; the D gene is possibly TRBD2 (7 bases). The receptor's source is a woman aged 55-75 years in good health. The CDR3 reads CASSGRGVPGLNYNEQFF. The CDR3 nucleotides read TGCGCCAGCAGCGGGAGGGGGGTCCCGGGACTGAACTACAATGAGCAGTTCTTC.